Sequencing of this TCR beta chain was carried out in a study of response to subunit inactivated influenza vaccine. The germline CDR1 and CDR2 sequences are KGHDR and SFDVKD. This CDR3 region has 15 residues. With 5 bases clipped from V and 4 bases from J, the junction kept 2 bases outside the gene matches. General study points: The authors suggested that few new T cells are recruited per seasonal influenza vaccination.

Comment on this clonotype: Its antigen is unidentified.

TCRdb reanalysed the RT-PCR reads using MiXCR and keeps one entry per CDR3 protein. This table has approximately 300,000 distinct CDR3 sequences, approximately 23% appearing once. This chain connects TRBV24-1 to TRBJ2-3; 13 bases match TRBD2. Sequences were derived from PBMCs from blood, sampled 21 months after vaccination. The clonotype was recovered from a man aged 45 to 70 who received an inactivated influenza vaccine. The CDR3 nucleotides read TGTGCCACCAGTGGGACTAGCGGGAGCCCAGATACGCAGTATTTT. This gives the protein CATSGTSGSPDTQYF.